A single sample gave rise to the 15 T cell receptor beta chains below, sequenced in a study of identical twins. One entry per CDR3 protein, called by TCRdb with MiXCR from the 5' RACE reads. This sample has some 1,700,000 distinct CDR3 sequences, with roughly 35% found just once. Input material: cord blood. The receptors were gathered from a newborn girl in good health.

The CDR3 loop is CASSLDSRADTF. The CDR3 DNA follows: TGTGCCAGCAGCCTGGACAGTCGGGCTGACACCTTC. The rearrangement joins TRBV5-6 to TRBJ1-2; the D gene is possibly TRBD1 (6 bases). V was trimmed by 4 bases and J by 12 bases, leaving 16 bases between them. Germline loops: CDR1 SGHDT, CDR2 YYEEEE. The CDR3 loop spans 12 amino acids.

V is TRBV20-1 and J is TRBJ2-4; TRBD2 agrees at 8 bases. The ends lost 6 bases at V and 7 bases at J; junction bases unmatched: 11. There are 14 residues in the CDR3. Per the germline V gene, CDR1 is DFQATT and CDR2 is SNEGSKA (reference sequence). CDR3 coding DNA: TGCAGTGCCTGGGACGGGGGGGGCCAGAACATTCAGTACTTC. As protein: CSAWDGGGQNIQYF.

This clonotype was detected only a few times. This chain joins TRBV27 and TRBJ1-4, with D possibly being TRBD1 (5 bases). Germline-derived CDR1 and CDR2 are MNHEY and SMNVEV (reference sequence). The ends were cut back, 2 bases at V and 8 bases at J, with 9 bases in the middle. This CDR3 has 13 residues. In DNA form, the CDR3 reads TGTGCCAGCAGTTTAGTTAAGGGGGAAAAACTGTTTTTT. It translates to CASSLVKGEKLFF. Variable domain in full (rest from reference TRBV27 and TRBJ1-4): EAQVTQNPRYLITVTGKKLTVTCSQNMNHEYMSWYRQDPGLGLRQIYYSMNVEVTDKGDVPEGYKVSRKEKRNFPLILESPSPNQTSLYFCASSLVKGEKLFFGSGTQLSVL.

This clonotype was observed a handful of times. The chain carries TRBV3-1 and TRBJ2-1, with TRBD2 matching 9 bases. V gave up 3 bases and J gave up 6 bases; unmatched junction bases: 12. CDR3 length equals 17 residues. The germline CDR1 and CDR2 sequences are LGHDT and YNNKEL (reference sequence). This CDR3 reads CASSHPLIAGVVNEQFF. In DNA form, the CDR3 reads TGTGCCAGCAGCCACCCGTTGATAGCGGGAGTGGTCAATGAGCAGTTCTTC.

Note on this clonotype: An end of the junction does not agree with germline; a read error may underlie this. V is TRBV25-1 and J is TRBJ1-1; D call uncertain. CDR1 is MGHDK, CDR2 SYGVNS, per germline. The CDR3 is made up of 16 amino acids. The CDR3 coding sequence is TGTGCCGGCAGTGAATTTGCGGGTCCCCTGAACACTGAAGCTTTCTTT. It codes for CAGSEFAGPLNTEAFF.

This chain joins TRBV5-1 and TRBJ1-3, with 9 bases lining up with TRBD1. This CDR3 is built from 15 residues. Trimming took 4 bases from V and 7 from J; bases not matched to a gene: 9. Germline V gives CDR1 SGHRS, CDR2 YFSETQ. CDR3 in DNA: TGCGCCAGCAGCCAAAGGACAGGGGACGGTAACACCATATATTTT. Translated: CASSQRTGDGNTIYF. Drawing the rest from reference TRBV5-1 and TRBJ1-3, the complete variable domain is KAGVTQTPRYLIKTRGQQVTLSCSPISGHRSVSWYQQTPGQGLQFLFEYFSETQRNKGNFPGRFSGRQFSNSRSEMNVSTLELGDSALYLCASSQRTGDGNTIYFGEGSWLTVV.

This chain uses TRBV7-9 with TRBJ2-3; 9 nucleotides align to TRBD1. The CDR3 contains 16 residues. The junction had 8 bases not matched to a gene; V was cut back by 1 base and J by 6 bases. CDR1 is SEHNR and CDR2 is FQNEAQ in the germline V gene (reference sequence). DNA of the CDR3: TGTGCCAGCAGCTTAGGCACAGGGGGCAGATCGGATACGCAGTATTTT. Translating it yields CASSLGTGGRSDTQYF. Drawing the rest from reference TRBV7-9 and TRBJ2-3, the complete variable domain is DTGVSQNPRHKITKRGQNVTFRCDPISEHNRLYWYRQTLGQGPEFLTYFQNEAQLEKSRLLSDRFSAERPKGSFSTLEIQRTEQGDSAMYLCASSLGTGGRSDTQYFGPGTRLTVL.

CDR3 sequence reads: CASSPRSGEAFF. The CDR3 nucleotides read TGTGCCAGCAGCCCCCGATCGGGTGAAGCTTTCTTT. The chain couples TRBV6-5 to TRBJ1-1; no firm D call. The CDR3 has 12 residues. Germline V CDR1 and CDR2: MNHEY, SVGAGI. Trimming took off 6 bases at V and 7 bases at J, with 12 bases between the two ends.

This rearrangement joins TRBV20-1 to TRBJ2-7; 7 bases match TRBD2. Trimming took 0 bases from V and 7 from J; bases not matched to a gene: 15. The CDR3 extends over 16 amino acids. Germline CDR1 and CDR2: DFQATT and SNEGSKA (reference sequence). CDR3 region: CSARDPVATSYNEQYF. CDR3 in DNA: TGCAGTGCTAGAGATCCGGTGGCGACTAGCTACAATGAGCAGTACTTC.

A note on this clonotype: As the CDR3 is not closed by the conserved phenylalanine or tryptophan, this likely results from a read error. The chain is built from TRBV5-1 and TRBJ2-2, with D unresolved. The V end lost 3 bases, the J end lost 7 bases, and 13 bases lay between the germline ends. The CDR3 covers 14 residues. Germline lookup yields CDR1 SGHRS and CDR2 YFSETQ. The CDR3 loop is CASSSRGVRGELFV. The DNA for the CDR3 is TGCGCCAGCAGCTCTCGTGGGGTTCGCGGGGAGCTGTTTGTT.

The table lists this clonotype with many counts. This chain connects TRBV5-1 to TRBJ2-7; D might be TRBD2 (6 bases). Germline V gives CDR1 SGHRS, CDR2 YFSETQ. Trimming pared 2 bases from V and 2 bases from J, leaving 11 bases between. The CDR3 covers 14 residues. Written as DNA, the CDR3 is TGCGCCAGCAGCTTCACCGGGGGACCCTACGAGCAGTACTTC. Translating it yields CASSFTGGPYEQYF.

CDR3 protein: CASSSRQGGEQYF. CDR3 nucleotide sequence: TGTGCCAGCAGTTCCCGACAGGGCGGCGAGCAGTACTTC. The genes are TRBV12-3 or TRBV12-4 and TRBJ2-5; 7 nucleotides align to TRBD1. The J call may be in error: the DNA end matches TRBJ2-7 better. The CDR3 spans 13 residues.

The V call is TRBV27, the J call TRBJ1-2; a possible D gene is TRBD1 (6 bases). The germline gives CDR1 MNHEY, CDR2 SMNVEV (reference sequence). V was pared by 3 bases and J by 5 bases, with 16 bases between. This CDR3 has 15 amino acids. The CDR3 loop reads CASSFRKGQPYGYTF. The CDR3 DNA reads TGTGCCAGCAGTTTCCGCAAAGGACAGCCGTATGGCTACACCTTC.

This clonotype was seen only a few times. This chain links TRBV2 with TRBJ2-7, with unresolved D. The V gene's germline CDR1 is SNHLY and CDR2 FYNNEI. V lost 4 bases, J lost 1 base, and 11 bases lay in between. CDR3 length: 14 amino acids. The DNA for the CDR3 is TGTGCCAGCAGTGCTCGTCTGGTATCCTACGAGCAGTACTTC. This translates into CASSARLVSYEQYF.

This clonotype was detected only a few times. The genes are TRBV2 and TRBJ2-2; D is uncertain. Germline V gene lookup returns CDR1 SNHLY and CDR2 FYNNEI. Trimming cost V 5 bases and J 5 bases, with 6 bases left between them. This CDR3 region has 12 residues. The CDR3 bases are TGTGCCAGCAGTCCCGTTACCGGGGAGCTGTTTTTT. This encodes CASSPVTGELFF.